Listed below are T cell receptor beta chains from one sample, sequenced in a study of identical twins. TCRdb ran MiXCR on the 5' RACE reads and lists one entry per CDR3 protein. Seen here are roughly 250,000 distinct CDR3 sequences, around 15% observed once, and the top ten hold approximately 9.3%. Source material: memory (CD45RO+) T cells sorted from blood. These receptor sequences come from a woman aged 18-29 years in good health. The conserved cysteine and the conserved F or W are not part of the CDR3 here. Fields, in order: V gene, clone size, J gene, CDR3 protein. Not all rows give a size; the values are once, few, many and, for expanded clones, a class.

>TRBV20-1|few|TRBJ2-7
SASPPGYTSYEQY
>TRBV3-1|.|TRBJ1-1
ASSQHGGTEAF
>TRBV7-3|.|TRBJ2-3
ASSYKGTDTQY
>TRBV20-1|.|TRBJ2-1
SARDAYSDKKQF
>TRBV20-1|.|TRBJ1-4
SARWGTSMEKLF
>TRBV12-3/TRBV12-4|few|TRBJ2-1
ASTLQQGHNEQF
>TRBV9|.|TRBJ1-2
ASSDRQNYGYT
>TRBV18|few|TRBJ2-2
ASSPTEYTGELF
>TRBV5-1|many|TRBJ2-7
ASSSGDTVLREQY
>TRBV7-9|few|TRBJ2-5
ASSLSGLQETQY
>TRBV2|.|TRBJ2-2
ASTGLARTGELF
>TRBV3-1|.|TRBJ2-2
ASSRQLAGVNTGELF
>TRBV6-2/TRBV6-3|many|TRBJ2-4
ASSYSAVNIQY
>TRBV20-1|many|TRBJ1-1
SASIPTLRGEAF
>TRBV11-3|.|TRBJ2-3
ASSLGLAEADTQY
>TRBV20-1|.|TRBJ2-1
SAFSGQSSYNEQF
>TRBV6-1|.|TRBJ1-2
ASSEGGAQGYT
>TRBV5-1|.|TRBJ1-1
ASSVRPGGTEAF
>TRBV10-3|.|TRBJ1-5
AIRQGPNQPQH
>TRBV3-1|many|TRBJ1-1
ASSQDGGNTEAF
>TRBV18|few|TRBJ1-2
ASSPSGQGAGYT
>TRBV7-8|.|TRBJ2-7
ASSSVRSSYEQY
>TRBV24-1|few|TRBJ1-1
ATSDLPYPENTEAF
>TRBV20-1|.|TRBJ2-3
SAREAQRDTQY
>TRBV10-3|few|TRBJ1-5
AISEARVSNQPQH
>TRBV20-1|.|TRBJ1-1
SASGPRGSTEAF
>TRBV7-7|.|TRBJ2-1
ASSPDWSSYNEQF
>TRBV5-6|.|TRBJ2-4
ASSLSWDRVDKNIQY
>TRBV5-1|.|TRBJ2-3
ASSSGLAGVTDTQY
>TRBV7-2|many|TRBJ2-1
ASSPNRGNEQF
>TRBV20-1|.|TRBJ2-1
SAYRGRLNEQF
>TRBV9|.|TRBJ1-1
ASSVGTGFQGEAF
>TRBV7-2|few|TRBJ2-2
ASSYSGSGGELF
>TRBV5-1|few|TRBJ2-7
ASSGSLDYEQY
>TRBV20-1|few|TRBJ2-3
SAREQGAYKDTQY
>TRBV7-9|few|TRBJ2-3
ASSTGQGDTDTQY
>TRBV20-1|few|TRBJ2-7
SARLAGALYEQY
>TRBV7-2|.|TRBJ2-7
ASSRSGLGWDEQY
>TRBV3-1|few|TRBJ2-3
ASSHHRGLTDTQY
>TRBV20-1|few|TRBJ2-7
SARRDSGSYEQY
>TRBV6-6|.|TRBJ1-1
ASSPPRDTEAF
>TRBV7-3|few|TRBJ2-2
ASSFPNTGELF
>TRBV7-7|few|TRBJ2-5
ASSYNSGGKETQY
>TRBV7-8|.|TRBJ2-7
ASSFPARVGPYEQY
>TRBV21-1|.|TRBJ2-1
ASSKETARNEQF
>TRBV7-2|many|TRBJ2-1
ASTPAGLYNEQF
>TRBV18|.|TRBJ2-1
ASSPAQSSYNEQF
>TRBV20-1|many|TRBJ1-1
SAREGGRNTEAF
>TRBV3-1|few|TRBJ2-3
ASSQGWRREGTDTQY
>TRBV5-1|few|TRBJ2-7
ASSLRQNQREQY
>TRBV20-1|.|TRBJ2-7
SAIGGARDEQY
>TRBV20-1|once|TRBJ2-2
SANRGNTGELF
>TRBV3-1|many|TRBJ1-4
ASSRRGTMKAQLF
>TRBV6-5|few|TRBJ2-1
ASSSPGALSGYDNEQF
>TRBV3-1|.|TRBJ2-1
ASSQGLASGRNEQF
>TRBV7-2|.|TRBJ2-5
ASSLRGTAI
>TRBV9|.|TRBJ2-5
ASSVDRAGQETQY
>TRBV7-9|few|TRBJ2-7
ASSLSRGAPYEQY
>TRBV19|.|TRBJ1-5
ASSIVTIGNQPQH
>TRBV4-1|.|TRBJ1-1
ASSQSENERNTEAF